The entry below describes one T cell receptor (beta chain). Its target is unknown. PCR amplification relied on 60 Vbeta primers (plus 13 Jbeta primers). Here immunoSEQ multiplex PCR was the method, and the copy in TCRdb shows in-frame clones only, minus some. The sample contains approximately 76,000 clones, 65% to 85% of which appear only once. This specimen comes from a study of cytomegalovirus exposure and HLA in healthy donors. Whole-study findings and limits: From TCR beta sequences, most subjects' HLA-A and HLA-B alleles were reportedly predicted accurately. Most of the TCR beta V segments (in an earlier analysis) were productive either about 87% or about 30% of the time.

Input material: PBMCs. The clonotype comes from a middle-aged woman in good health and CMV-seropositive.

CDR3 loop: CASTITAGTGVYEQYF. The CDR3 bases are TGTGCCAGCACCATAACTGCCGGGACAGGGGTCTACGAGCAGTACTTC. The rearrangement links TRBV11-2 to TRBJ2-7; the match to TRBD1 covers 10 bases. Per germline, CDR1 SGHAT and CDR2 FQNNGV. This CDR3 comprises 16 residues. Unmatched junction bases numbered 12, after V lost 7 bases and J lost 3 bases.